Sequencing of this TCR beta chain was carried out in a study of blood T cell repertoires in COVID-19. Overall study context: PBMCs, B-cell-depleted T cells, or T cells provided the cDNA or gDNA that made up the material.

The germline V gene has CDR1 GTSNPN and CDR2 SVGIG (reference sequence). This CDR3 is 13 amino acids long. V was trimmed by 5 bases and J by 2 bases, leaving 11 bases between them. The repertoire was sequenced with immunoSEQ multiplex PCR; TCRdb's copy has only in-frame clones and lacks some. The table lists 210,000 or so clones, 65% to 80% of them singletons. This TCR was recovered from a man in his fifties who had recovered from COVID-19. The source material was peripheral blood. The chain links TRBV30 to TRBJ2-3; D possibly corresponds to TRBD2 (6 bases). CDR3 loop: CAWEGGFTDTQYF. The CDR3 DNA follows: TGTGCCTGGGAAGGAGGGTTCACAGATACGCAGTATTTT.